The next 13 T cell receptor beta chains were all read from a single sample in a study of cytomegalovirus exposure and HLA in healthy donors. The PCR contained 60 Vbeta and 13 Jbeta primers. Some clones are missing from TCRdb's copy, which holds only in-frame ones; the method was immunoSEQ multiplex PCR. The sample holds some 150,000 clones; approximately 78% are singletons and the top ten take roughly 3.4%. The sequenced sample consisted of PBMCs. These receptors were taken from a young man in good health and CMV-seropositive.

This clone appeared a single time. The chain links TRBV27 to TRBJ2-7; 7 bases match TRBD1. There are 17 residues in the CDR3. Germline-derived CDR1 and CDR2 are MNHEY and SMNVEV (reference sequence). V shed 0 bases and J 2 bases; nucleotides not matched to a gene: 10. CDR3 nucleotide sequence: TGTGCCAGCAGTTTATCGACGATAGGTACAGGGGCCTACGAGCAGTACTTC. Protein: CASSLSTIGTGAYEQYF.

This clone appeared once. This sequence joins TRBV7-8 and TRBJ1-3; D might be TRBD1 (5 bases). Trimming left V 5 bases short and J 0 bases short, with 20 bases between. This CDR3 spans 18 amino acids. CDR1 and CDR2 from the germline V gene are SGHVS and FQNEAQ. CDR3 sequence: CASSPPTGVRSSGNTIYF. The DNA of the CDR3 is TGTGCCAGCAGCCCACCTACAGGAGTGAGATCCTCTGGAAACACCATATATTTT. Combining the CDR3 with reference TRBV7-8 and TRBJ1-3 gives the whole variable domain GAGVSQSPRYKVAKRGQDVALRCDPISGHVSLFWYQQALGQGPEFLTYFQNEAQLDKSGLPSDRFFAERPEGSVSTLKIQRTQQEDSAVYLCASSPPTGVRSSGNTIYFGEGSWLTVV.

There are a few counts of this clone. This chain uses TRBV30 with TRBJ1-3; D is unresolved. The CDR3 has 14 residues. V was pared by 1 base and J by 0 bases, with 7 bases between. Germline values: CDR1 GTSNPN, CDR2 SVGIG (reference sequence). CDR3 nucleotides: TGTGCCTGGAGTGGAAGGAGCTCTGGAAACACCATATATTTT. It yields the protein CAWSGRSSGNTIYF.

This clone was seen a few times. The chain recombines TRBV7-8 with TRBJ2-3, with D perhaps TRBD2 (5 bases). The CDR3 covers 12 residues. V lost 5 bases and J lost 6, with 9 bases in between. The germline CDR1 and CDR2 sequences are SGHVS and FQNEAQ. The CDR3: CASSRERDTQYF. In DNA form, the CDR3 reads TGTGCCAGCAGCCGAGAGCGGGATACGCAGTATTTT. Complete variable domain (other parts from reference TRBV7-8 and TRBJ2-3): GAGVSQSPRYKVAKRGQDVALRCDPISGHVSLFWYQQALGQGPEFLTYFQNEAQLDKSGLPSDRFFAERPEGSVSTLKIQRTQQEDSAVYLCASSRERDTQYFGPGTRLTVL.

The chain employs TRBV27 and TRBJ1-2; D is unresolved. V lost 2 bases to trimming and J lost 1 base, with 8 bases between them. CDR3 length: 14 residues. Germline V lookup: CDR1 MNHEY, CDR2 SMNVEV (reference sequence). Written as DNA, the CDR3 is TGTGCCAGCAGTTTAGTTCCGGGTAACTATGGCTACACCTTC. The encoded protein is CASSLVPGNYGYTF.

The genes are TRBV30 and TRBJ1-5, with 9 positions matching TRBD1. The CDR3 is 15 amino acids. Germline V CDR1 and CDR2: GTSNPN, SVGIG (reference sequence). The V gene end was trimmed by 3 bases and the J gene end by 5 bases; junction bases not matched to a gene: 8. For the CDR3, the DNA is TGTGCCTGGAGGCCCGGGACAGGGAGGGATCAGCCCCAGCATTTT. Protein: CAWRPGTGRDQPQHF.

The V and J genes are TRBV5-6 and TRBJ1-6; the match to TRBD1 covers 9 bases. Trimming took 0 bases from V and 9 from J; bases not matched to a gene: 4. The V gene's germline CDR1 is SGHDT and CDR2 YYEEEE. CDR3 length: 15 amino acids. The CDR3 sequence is CASSLGDRETSPLHF. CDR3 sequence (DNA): TGTGCCAGCAGCTTGGGGGACAGGGAGACTTCACCCCTCCACTTT.

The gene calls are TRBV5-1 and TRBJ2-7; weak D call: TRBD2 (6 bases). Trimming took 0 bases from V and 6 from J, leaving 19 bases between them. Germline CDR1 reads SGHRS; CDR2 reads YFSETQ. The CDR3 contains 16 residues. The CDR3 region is CASSLVGVGGRREQYF. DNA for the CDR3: TGCGCCAGCAGCTTGGTCGGAGTGGGAGGAAGACGCGAGCAGTACTTC.

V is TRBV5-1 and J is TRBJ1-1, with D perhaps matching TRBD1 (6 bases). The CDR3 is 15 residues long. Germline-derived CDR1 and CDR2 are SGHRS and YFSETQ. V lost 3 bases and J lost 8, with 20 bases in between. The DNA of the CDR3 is TGCGCCAGCAGCTCGGCTGTACAGGGTAGGGCGGAAGCTTTCTTT. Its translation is CASSSAVQGRAEAFF.

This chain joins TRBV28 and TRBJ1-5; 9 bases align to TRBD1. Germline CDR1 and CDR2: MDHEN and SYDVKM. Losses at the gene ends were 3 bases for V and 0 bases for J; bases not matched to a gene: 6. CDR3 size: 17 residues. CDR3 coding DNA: TGTGCCAGCAGTTTTGGTGGGACAGGGTTTAGCAATCAGCCCCAGCATTTT. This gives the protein CASSFGGTGFSNQPQHF.

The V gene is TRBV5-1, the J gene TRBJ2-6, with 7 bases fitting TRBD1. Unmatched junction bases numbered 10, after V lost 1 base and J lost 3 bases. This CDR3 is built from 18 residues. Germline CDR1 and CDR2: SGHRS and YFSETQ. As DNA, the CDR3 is TGCGCCAGCAGCTTGCAGACAGGGAACTTTTTTGGGGCCAACGTCCTGACTTTC. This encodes CASSLQTGNFFGANVLTF.

CDR3 in amino acids: CASSPGQGMTSYGYTF. The DNA for the CDR3 is TGCGCCAGCAGCCCGGGACAAGGGATGACTTCCTATGGCTACACCTTC. The V and J genes are TRBV5-1 and TRBJ1-2; D may be TRBD1 (6 bases). The CDR3 extends over 16 amino acids. CDR1 is SGHRS, CDR2 YFSETQ, per germline. Trimming left V 4 bases short and J 4 bases short, with 20 bases between.

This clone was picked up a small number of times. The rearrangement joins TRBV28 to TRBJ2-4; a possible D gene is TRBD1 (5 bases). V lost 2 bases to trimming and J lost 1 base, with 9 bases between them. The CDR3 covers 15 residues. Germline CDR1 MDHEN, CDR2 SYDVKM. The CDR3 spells CASSLQGAAKNIQYF. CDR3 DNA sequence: TGTGCCAGCAGTTTACAGGGTGCGGCCAAAAACATTCAGTACTTC.